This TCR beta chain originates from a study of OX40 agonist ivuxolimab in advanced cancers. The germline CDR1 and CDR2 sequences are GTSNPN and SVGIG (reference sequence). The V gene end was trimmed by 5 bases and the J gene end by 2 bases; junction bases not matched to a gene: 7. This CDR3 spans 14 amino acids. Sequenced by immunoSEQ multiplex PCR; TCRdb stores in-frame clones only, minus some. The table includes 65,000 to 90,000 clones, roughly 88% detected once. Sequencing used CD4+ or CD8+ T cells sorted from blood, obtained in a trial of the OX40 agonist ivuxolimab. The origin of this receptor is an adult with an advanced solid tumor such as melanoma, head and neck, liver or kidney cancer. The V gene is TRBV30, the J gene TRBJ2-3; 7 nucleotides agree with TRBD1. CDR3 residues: CAWGGGQITDTQYF. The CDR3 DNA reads TGTGCCTGGGGTGGGGGACAGATCACAGATACGCAGTATTTT.